This T cell receptor (beta chain) was retrieved from a study of beta chain features in type 1 diabetes. V was trimmed by 8 bases and J by 7 bases, leaving 8 bases between them. Germline V CDR1 and CDR2: SNHLY, FYNNEI. This CDR3 is 10 amino acids long. This clone has just a few counts. Its antigen is not identified. Sequencing targeted expressed TCRB transcripts, as all isolated RNA had been reverse transcribed. Sequencing used immunoSEQ multiplex PCR; TCRdb keeps in-frame clones, though not all of them. The table records hundreds of thousands of clones, more than 12% of them present only once. Study-level findings and limits: Lower insertion and higher deletion counts appeared at VDJ junctions in type 1 diabetes patients. Shorter TCRB CDR3s, moderately but significantly so, were found in Type 1 diabetes patients in all four CD4+ subsets. Any role of HLA type in TCRB rearrangement remained unresolved here. It was possible that PCR favored shorter templates, equally so in patients and controls.

This chain uses TRBV2 with TRBJ1-1; no clear D. This TCR was sampled from a man between 18 and 35 years old with type 1 diabetes. The specimen sequenced was naive CD4+ T cells from blood. The CDR3 DNA reads as TGTGCCAGCCGTCTCCTTGAAGCTTTCTTT. Protein: CASRLLEAFF.